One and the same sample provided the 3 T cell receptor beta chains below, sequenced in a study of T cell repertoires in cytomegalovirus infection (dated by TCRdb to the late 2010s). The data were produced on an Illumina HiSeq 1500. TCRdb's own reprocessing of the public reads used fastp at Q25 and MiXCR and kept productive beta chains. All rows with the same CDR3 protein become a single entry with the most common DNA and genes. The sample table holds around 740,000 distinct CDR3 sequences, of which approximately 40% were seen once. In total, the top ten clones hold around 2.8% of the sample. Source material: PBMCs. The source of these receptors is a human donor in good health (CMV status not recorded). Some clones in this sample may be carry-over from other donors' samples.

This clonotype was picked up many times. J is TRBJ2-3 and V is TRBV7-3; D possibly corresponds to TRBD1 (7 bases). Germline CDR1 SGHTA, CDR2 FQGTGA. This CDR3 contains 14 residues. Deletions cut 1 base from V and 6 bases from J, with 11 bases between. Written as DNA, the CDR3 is TGTGCCAGCAGCTTAAAGGAGGGGGCGGATACGCAGTATTTT. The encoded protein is CASSLKEGADTQYF.

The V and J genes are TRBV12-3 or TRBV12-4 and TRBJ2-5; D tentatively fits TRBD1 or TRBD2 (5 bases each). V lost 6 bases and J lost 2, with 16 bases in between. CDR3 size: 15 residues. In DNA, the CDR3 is TGTGCCAGCAGCCCCAGCTCGGGACCTCAAGAGACCCAGTACTTC. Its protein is CASSPSSGPQETQYF.

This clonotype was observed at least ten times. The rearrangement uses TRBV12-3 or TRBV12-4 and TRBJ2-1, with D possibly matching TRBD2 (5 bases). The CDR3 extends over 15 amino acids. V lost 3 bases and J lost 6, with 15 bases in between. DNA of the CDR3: TGTGCCAGCAGTTTGGGCCGGGGAGTCGGCAATGAGCAGTTCTTC. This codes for CASSLGRGVGNEQFF.